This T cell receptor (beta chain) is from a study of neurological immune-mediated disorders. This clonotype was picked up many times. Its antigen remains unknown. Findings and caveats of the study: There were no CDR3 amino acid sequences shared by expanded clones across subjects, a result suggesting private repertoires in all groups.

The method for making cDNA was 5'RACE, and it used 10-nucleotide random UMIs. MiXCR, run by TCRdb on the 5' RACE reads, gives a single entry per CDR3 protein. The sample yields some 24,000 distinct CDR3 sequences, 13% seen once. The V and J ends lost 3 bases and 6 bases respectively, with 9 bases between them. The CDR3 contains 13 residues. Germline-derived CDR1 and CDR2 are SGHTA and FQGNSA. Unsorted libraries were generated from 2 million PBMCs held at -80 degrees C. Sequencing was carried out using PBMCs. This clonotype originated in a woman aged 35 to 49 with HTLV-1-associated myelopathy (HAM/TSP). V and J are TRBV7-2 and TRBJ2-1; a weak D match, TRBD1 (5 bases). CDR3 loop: CASSFGRANEQFF. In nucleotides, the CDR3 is TGTGCCAGCAGCTTTGGCAGGGCCAATGAGCAGTTCTTC.